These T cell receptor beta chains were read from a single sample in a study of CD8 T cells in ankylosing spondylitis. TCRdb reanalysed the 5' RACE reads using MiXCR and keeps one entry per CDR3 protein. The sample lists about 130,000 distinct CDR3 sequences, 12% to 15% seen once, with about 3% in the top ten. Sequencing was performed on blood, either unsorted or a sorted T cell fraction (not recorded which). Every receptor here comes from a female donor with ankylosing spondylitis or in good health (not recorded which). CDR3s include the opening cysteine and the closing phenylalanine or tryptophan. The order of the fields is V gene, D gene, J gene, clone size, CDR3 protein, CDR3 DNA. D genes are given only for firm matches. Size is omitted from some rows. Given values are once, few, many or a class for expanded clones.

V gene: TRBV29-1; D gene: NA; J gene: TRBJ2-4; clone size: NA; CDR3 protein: CSGMDRNIQYF; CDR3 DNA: TGCAGCGGAATGGACAGAAACATTCAGTACTTC
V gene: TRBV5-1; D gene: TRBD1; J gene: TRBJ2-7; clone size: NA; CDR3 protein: CASSLRTGPYEQYF; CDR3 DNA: TGCGCCAGCAGCTTAAGGACAGGGCCCTACGAGCAGTACTTC
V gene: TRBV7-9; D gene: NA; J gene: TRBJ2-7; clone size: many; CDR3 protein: CASSLDNVYEQYF; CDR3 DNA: TGTGCCAGCAGCTTAGACAACGTCTACGAGCAGTACTTC
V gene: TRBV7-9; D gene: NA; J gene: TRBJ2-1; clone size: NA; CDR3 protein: CASRKWDFSDNEQFF; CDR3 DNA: TGTGCCAGCAGGAAATGGGACTTCTCGGACAATGAGCAGTTCTTC
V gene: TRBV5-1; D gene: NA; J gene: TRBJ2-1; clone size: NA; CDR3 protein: CASSFEGNSYNEQFF; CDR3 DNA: TGCGCCAGCAGCTTCGAGGGGAACTCCTACAATGAGCAGTTCTTC
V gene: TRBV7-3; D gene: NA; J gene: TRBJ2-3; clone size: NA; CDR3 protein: CASSLTLIAGTDTQYF; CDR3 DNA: TGTGCCAGCAGCTTAACGTTAATAGCAGGCACAGATACGCAGTATTTT
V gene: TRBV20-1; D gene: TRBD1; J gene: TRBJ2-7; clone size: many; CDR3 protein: CSAARDSPYF; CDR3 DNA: TGCAGTGCCGCGAGGGACAGCCCGTACTTC
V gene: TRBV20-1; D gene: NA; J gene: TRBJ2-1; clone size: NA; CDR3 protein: CSARSRSSYNEQFF; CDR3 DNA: TGCAGTGCTAGGAGCAGGAGCTCCTACAATGAGCAGTTCTTC
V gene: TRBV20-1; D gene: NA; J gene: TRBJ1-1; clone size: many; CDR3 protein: CSARVGADTEAFF; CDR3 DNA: TGCAGTGCTAGGGTAGGGGCGGACACTGAAGCTTTCTTT
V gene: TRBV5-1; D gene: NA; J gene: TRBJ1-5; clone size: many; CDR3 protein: CASSLDGVGNQPQHF; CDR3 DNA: TGCGCCAGCAGCTTGGATGGGGTTGGCAATCAGCCCCAGCATTTT
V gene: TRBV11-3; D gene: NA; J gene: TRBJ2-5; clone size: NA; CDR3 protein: CASSFTGPMRQETQYF; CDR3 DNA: TGTGCCAGCAGCTTCACCGGGCCCATGAGGCAAGAGACCCAGTACTTC
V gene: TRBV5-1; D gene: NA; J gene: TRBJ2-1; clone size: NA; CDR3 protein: CTSSLDTDNEQFF; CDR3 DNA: TGCACCAGCAGCTTGGACACAGACAATGAGCAGTTCTTC
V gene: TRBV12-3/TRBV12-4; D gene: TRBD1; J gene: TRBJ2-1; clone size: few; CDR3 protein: CASALGQAVNEQFF; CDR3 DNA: TGTGCCAGCGCATTGGGACAGGCAGTCAATGAGCAGTTCTTC
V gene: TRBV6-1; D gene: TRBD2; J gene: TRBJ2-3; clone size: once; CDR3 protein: CASSLAEGSTDTQYF; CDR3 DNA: TGTGCCAGCAGTCTAGCGGAGGGGAGCACAGATACGCAGTATTTT
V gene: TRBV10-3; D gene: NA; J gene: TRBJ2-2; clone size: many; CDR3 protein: CATAKRGDNTGELFF; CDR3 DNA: TGTGCCACCGCAAAACGAGGGGACAACACCGGGGAGCTGTTTTTT
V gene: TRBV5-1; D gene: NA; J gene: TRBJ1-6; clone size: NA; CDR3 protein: CASSLDTYNSPLHF; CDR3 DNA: TGCGCCAGCAGCTTGGATACCTATAATTCACCCCTCCACTTT
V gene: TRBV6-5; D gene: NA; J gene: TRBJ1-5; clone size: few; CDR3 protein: CASSYSYSQPQHF; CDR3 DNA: TGTGCCAGCAGTTACTCTTATAGTCAGCCCCAGCATTTT
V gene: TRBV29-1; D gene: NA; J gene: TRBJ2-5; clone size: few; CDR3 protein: CSVSKGETQYF; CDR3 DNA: TGCAGCGTTAGTAAGGGAGAGACCCAGTACTTC
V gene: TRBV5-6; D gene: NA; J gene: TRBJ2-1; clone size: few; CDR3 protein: CASSFIESPSNEQFF; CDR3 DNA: TGTGCCAGCAGCTTCATTGAGTCCCCCAGCAATGAGCAGTTCTTC
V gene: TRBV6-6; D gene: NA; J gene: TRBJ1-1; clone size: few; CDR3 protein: CASSDTYTEAFF; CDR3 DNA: TGTGCCAGCAGCGACACCTACACTGAAGCTTTCTTT
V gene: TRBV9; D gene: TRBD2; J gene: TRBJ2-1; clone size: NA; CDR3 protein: CASSPRTSGANNEQFF; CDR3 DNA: TGTGCCAGCAGCCCACGGACTAGCGGGGCAAACAATGAGCAGTTCTTC
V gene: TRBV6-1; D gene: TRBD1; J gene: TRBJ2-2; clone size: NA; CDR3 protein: CASSPLGVGTGGGELFF; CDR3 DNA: TGTGCCAGCAGTCCCCTAGGAGTGGGGACAGGCGGCGGGGAGCTGTTTTTT
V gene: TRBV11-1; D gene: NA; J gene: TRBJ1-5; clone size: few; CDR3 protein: CASSSTDSNQPQHF; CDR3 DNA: TGTGCCAGCAGCTCAACAGATTCCAATCAGCCCCAGCATTTT
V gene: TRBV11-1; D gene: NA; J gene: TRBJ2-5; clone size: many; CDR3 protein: CASSPSYGETQYF; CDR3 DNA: TGTGCCAGCAGCCCGAGTTACGGGGAGACCCAGTACTTC
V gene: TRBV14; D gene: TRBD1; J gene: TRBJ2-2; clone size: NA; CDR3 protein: CASSPTGESGELFF; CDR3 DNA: TGTGCCAGCAGCCCAACAGGGGAATCCGGGGAGCTGTTTTTT
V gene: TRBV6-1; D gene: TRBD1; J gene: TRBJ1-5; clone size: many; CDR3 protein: CASSEAYRRGLDQPQHF; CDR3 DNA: TGTGCCAGCAGTGAAGCATATCGCAGGGGGCTGGATCAGCCCCAGCATTTT
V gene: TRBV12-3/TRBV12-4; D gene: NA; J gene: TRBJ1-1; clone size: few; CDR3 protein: CASSSQGFEAFF; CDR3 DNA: TGTGCCAGCAGTTCGCAGGGATTTGAAGCTTTCTTT
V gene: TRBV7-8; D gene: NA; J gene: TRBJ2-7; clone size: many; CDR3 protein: CASSLDESYEQYF; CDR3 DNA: TGTGCCAGCAGCTTAGATGAGTCTTACGAGCAGTACTTC
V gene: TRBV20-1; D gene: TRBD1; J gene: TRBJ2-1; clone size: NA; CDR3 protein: CSARDHPGQGRRDEQFF; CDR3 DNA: TGCAGTGCTAGAGATCACCCCGGACAGGGCCGGAGGGATGAGCAGTTCTTC
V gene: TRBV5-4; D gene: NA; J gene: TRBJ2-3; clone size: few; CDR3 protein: CASSLDGLRDFTDTQYF; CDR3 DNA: TGTGCCAGCAGCTTGGACGGGTTGCGGGACTTCACAGATACGCAGTATTTT
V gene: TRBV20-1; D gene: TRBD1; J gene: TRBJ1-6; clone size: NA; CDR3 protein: CSARVPSRGTGESPLHF; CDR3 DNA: TGCAGTGCTAGAGTGCCCAGCAGGGGGACAGGGGAATCACCCCTCCACTTT
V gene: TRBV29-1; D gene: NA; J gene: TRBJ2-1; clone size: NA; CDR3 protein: CSVGWGGGGDEQFF; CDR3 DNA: TGCAGCGTTGGTTGGGGAGGGGGTGGGGATGAGCAGTTCTTC
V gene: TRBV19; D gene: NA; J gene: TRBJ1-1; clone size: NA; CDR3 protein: CASSPSTNTEAFF; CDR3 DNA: TGTGCCAGTAGTCCCTCAACGAACACTGAAGCTTTCTTT